This TCR beta chain is drawn from a study of regulatory T cells in long-lasting Graves disease. At the level of the study: Persistent cases were those of Graves' disease that involved over 5 years of antithyroid drugs with positive TSH receptor antibodies.

Described time point: persistent/refractory GD, antithyroid drugs over 5 years with positive TRAb. PBMC-derived RNA was used for the TCR library. As a group, patients came from one endocrinology department in Xi'an, China. EDTA tubes held 7 to 9 milliliters of peripheral blood from each patient. A remark on this clonotype: Its antigen is not identified.

General observations from the study: Since the sample size was small, accuracy may have been reduced.

Arm-PCR of CDR3 regions with iRepertoire HTBI primers generated TCR beta libraries. TCRdb reanalysed the multiplex PCR reads using MiXCR and keeps one entry per CDR3 protein. The data show over 650,000 distinct CDR3 sequences, with roughly 30% seen just once and 42% held by the top ten. Trimming took 5 bases from V and 1 from J, leaving 18 bases between them. Germline V gene sequence: CDR1 SGHTA, CDR2 FQGNSA. This CDR3 spans 17 amino acids. The sample in question was peripheral blood mononuclear cells (PBMCs), obtained when the disease was refractory, from a patient treated with antithyroid drugs. The V call is TRBV7-2, the J call TRBJ2-4; possibly TRBD1 for D (6 bases). This sequence originates from a female donor with Graves disease. The CDR3 DNA reads as TGTGCCAGCAGCACGCCGATTACAAGGGGGGCCAAAAACATTCAGTACTTC. This gives the protein CASSTPITRGAKNIQYF. The full variable domain, its missing parts supplied by reference TRBV7-2 and TRBJ2-4, is GAGVSQSPSNKVTEKGKDVELRCDPISGHTALYWYRQSLGQGLEFLIYFQGNSAPDKSGLPSDRFSAERTGGSVSTLTIQRTQQEDSAVYLCASSTPITRGAKNIQYFGAGTRLSVL.